This TCR beta chain originates from a study of T cells in Graves' hyperthyroidism and ophthalmopathy. Findings and caveats of the study: Clonotypes that were expanded in thyroid above 0.001 mostly appeared in blood too.

The CDR3 has 13 residues. Looked up from germline, CDR1 is SGHTA and CDR2 is FQGTGA. V dropped 3 bases and J dropped 6; count of bases not matched to a gene: 1. Of note for this clonotype: Its antigen is as yet unknown.

Researchers amplified the TCR beta CDR3 regions from RNA transcripts. HTBI primers were used for first-round RT-PCR of the TCR CDR3. TCRdb passed the multiplex PCR reads through MiXCR, listing each CDR3 protein once. The table has around 520,000 distinct CDR3 sequences, 12% to 15% seen once. The sequence came from a woman in her thirties or forties with Graves' hyperthyroidism. Sequences were obtained from blood. This chain joins TRBV7-3 and TRBJ2-3; 9 nucleotides line up with TRBD2. CDR3 nucleotide sequence: TGTGCCAGCAGCTTCGGACTAGCGGATACGCAGTATTTT. Amino acid sequence: CASSFGLADTQYF.